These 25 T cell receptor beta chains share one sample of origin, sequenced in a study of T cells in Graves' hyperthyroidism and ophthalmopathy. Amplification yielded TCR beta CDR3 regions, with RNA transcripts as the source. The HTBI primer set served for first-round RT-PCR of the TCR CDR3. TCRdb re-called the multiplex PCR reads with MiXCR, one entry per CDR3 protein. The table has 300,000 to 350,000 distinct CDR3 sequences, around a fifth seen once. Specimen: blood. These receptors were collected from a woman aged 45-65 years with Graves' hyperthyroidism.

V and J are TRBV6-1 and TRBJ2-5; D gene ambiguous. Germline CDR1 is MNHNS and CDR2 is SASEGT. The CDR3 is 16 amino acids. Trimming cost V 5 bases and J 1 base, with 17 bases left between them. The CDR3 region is CASSNSRRDGQETQYF. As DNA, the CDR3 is TGTGCCAGCAGTAATTCCCGCCGTGACGGCCAAGAGACCCAGTACTTC.

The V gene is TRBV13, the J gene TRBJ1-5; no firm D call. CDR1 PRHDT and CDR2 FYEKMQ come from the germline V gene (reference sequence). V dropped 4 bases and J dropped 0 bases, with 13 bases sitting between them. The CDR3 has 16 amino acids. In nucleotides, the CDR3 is TGTGCCAGCAGCTCAGGCGGTATCATTAGCAATCAGCCCCAGCATTTT. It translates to CASSSGGIISNQPQHF.

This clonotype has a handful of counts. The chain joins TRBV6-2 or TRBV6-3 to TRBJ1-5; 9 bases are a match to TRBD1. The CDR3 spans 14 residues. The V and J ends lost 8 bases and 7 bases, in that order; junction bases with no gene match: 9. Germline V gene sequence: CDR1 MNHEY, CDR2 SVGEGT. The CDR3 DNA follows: TGTGCCAGCCAGGGCGGGACAGGGACCCAGCCCCAGCATTTT. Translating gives CASQGGTGTQPQHF.

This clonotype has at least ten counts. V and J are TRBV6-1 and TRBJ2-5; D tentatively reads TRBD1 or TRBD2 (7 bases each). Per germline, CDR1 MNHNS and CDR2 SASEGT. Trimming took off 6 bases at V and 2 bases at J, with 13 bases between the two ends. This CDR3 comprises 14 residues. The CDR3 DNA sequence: TGTGCCAGCAGGGGAGGGGACAGACAAGAGACCCAGTACTTC. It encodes CASRGGDRQETQYF.

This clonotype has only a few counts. The CDR3 DNA reads as TGCAGCCCGACGACAGGGGTCGACGAGCAGTTCTTC. It is translated as CSPTTGVDEQFF. The V call is TRBV20-1, the J call TRBJ2-1, with 8 bases fitting TRBD1. Germline values: CDR1 DFQATT, CDR2 SNEGSKA (reference sequence). The CDR3 contains 12 residues.

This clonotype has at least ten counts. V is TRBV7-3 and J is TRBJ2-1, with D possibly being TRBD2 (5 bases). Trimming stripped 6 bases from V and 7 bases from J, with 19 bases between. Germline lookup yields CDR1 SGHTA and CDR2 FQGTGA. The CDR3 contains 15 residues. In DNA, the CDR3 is TGTGCCAGCAGACCCCCCCCTGCGGGTCCGAATGAGCAGTTCTTC. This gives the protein CASRPPPAGPNEQFF.

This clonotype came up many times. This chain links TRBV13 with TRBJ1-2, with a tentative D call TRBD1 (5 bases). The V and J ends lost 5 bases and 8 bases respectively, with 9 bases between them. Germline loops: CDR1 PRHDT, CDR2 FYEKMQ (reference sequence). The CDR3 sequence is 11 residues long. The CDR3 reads CASSGARGYTF. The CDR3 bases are TGTGCCAGCAGCGGGGCTAGGGGCTACACCTTC.

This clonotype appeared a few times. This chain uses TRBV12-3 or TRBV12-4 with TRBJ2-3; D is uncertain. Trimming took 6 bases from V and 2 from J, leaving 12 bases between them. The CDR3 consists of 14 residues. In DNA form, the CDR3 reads TGTGCCAGCAGCCATGGACGAATCACAGATACGCAGTATTTT. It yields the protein CASSHGRITDTQYF.

The CDR3 sequence is CASSSTGQQQPQHF. Here the CDR3 DNA reads TGTGCCAGCAGCTCGACAGGGCAACAACAGCCCCAGCATTTT. The rearrangement joins TRBV12-3 or TRBV12-4 to TRBJ1-5; 7 nucleotides line up with TRBD1. V dropped 6 bases and J dropped 7; count of bases not matched to a gene: 9. The CDR3 length is 14 residues.

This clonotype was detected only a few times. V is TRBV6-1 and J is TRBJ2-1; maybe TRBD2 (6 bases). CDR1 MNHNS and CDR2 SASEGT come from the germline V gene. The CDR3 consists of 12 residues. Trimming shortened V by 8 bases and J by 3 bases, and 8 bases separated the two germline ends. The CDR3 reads CASGGVYNEQFF. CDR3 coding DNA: TGTGCCAGCGGCGGGGTCTACAATGAGCAGTTCTTC.

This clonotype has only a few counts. The CDR3 here is CSVDGQGAVLTEAFF. CDR3 DNA: TGCAGCGTTGACGGACAGGGGGCAGTTCTCACTGAAGCTTTCTTT. The V gene is TRBV29-1, the J gene TRBJ1-1; the match to TRBD1 covers 11 bases. Germline lookup yields CDR1 SQVTM and CDR2 ANQGSEA. The CDR3 totals 15 residues. V shed 3 bases and J 4 bases; nucleotides not matched to a gene: 7.

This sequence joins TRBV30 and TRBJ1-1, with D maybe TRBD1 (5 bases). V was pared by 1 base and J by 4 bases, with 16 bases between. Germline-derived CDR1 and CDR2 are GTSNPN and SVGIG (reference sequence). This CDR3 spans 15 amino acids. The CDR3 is CAWSAPTRGTTEAFF. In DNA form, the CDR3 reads TGTGCCTGGAGTGCGCCTACGAGGGGAACCACTGAAGCTTTCTTT.

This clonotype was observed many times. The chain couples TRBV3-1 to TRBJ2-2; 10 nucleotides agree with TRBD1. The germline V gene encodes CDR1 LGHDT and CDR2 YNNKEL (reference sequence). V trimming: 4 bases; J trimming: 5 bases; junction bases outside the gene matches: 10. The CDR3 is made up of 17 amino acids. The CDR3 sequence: CASSLTAGTGETGELFF. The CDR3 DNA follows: TGTGCCAGCAGCCTTACAGCCGGGACAGGGGAAACCGGGGAGCTGTTTTTT. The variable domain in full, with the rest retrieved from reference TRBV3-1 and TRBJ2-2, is DTAVSQTPKYLVTQMGNDKSIKCEQNLGHDTMYWYKQDSKKFLKIMFSYNNKELIINETVPNRFSPKSPDKAHLNLHINSLELGDSAVYFCASSLTAGTGETGELFFGEGSRLTVL.

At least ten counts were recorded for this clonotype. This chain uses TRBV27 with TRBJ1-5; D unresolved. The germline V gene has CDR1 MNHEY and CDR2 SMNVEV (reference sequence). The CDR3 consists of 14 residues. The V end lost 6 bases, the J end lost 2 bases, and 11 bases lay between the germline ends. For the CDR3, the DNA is TGTGCCAGCAGGACGGGAATTGGCAATCAGCCCCAGCATTTT. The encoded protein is CASRTGIGNQPQHF.

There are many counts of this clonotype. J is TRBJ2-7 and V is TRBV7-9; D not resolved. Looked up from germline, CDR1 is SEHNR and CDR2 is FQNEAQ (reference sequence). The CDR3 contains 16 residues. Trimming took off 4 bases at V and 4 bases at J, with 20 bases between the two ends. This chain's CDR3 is CASSSNEPKDRYEQYF. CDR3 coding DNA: TGTGCCAGCAGCTCGAACGAACCCAAGGATAGGTACGAGCAGTACTTC.

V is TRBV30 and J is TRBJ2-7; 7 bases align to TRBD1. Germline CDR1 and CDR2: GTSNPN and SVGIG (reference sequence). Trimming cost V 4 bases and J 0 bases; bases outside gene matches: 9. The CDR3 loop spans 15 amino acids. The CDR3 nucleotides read TGTGCCTGGACCTACGGACAGGCGTACTCCTACGAGCAGTACTTC. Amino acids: CAWTYGQAYSYEQYF.

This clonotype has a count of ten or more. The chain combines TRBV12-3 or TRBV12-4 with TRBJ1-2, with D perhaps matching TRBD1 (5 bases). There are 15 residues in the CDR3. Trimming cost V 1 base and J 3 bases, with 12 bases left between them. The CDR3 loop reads CASSLEGRVDYGYTF. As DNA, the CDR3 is TGTGCCAGCAGTTTAGAGGGCAGGGTCGACTATGGCTACACCTTC.

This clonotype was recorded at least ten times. The CDR3 sequence is CASSVGPGASTEAFF. Written as DNA, the CDR3 is TGTGCCAGCAGCGTAGGACCGGGGGCGAGTACTGAAGCTTTCTTT. The V call is TRBV9, the J call TRBJ1-1, with TRBD1 as a possible D gene (6 bases). There are 15 residues in the CDR3. Germline values: CDR1 SGDLS, CDR2 YYNGEE. Trimming cost V 0 bases and J 5 bases, with 14 bases left between them.

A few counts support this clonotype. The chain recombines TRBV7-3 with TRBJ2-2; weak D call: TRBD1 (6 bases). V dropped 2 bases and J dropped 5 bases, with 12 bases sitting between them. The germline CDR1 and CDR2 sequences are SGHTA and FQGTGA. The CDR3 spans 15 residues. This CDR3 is CASSLSSGATGELFF. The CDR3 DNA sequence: TGTGCCAGCAGCTTATCGTCAGGGGCTACCGGGGAGCTGTTTTTT.

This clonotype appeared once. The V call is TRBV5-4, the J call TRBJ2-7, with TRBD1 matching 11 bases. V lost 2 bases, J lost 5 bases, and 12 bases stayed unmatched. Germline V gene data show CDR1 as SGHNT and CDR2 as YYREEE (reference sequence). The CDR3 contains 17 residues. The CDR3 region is CASSFGGPGQGADEQYF. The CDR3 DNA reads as TGTGCCAGCAGCTTCGGGGGCCCAGGACAGGGGGCCGACGAGCAGTACTTC.

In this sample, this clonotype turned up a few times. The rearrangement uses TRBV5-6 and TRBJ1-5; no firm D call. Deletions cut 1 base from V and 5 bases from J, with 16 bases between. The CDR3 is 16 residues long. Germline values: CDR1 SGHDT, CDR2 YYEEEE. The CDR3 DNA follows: TGTGCCAGCAGCTTGAGGGCTGTGGGAGTCCATCAGCCCCAGCATTTT. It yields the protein CASSLRAVGVHQPQHF.

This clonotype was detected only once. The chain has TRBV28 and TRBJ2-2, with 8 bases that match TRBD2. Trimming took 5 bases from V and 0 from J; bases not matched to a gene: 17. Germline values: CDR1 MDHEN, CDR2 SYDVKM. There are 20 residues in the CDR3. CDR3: CASSPHGNSGKSANTGELFF. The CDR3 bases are TGTGCCAGCAGTCCCCACGGTAATAGCGGGAAAAGTGCGAACACCGGGGAGCTGTTTTTT.

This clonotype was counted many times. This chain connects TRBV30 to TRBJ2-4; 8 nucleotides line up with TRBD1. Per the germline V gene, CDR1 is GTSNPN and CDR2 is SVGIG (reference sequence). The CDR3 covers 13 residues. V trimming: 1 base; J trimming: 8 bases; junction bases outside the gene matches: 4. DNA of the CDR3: TGTGCCTGGAGTGGACAGGGGCTGGACATTCAGTACTTC. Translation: CAWSGQGLDIQYF. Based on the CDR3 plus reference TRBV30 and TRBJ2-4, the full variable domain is SQTIHQWPATLVQPVGSPLSLECTVEGTSNPNLYWYRQAAGRGLQLLFYSVGIGQISSEVPQNLSASRPQDRQFILSSKKLLLSDSGFYLCAWSGQGLDIQYFGAGTRLSVL.

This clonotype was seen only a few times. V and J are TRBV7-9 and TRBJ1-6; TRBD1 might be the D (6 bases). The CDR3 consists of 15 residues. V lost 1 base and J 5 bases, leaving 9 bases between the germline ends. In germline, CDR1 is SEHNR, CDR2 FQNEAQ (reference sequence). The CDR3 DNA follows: TGTGCCAGCAGCTTAGTAAGGGGGGATAATTCACCCCTCCACTTT. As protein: CASSLVRGDNSPLHF.

The CDR3 region has the DNA TGTGCCAGCAGCTCGACTAGAATCAATGAGCAGTTCTTC. Translating it yields CASSSTRINEQFF. The chain recombines TRBV11-3 with TRBJ2-1; a possible D gene is TRBD2 (6 bases). Germline CDR1 reads SGHNT; CDR2 reads YENEEA. The V and J ends lost 4 bases and 6 bases respectively, with 10 bases between them. There are 13 residues in the CDR3.